Listed below are T cell receptor beta chains from one sample, sequenced in a study of blood T cell repertoires in COVID-19. Sequenced by immunoSEQ multiplex PCR; TCRdb stores in-frame clones only, minus some. The top ten clones hold roughly 3.2% of a sample with 200,000 to 250,000 clones, about 90% of them seen once. The specimen was PBMCs or T cells enriched from blood (not recorded which). These receptors originate from a woman between 45 and 60 years old in a cohort exposed to, infected with or recovered from COVID-19 (not recorded which). The CDR3 runs from the conserved cysteine through the conserved F or W. A D gene is named only where the DNA matches it firmly. Clone size is shown for a subset of rows, as once, few, many or a class of expanded clone.

TGTGCCACCCCGGGGAGGTTCTATGGCTACACCTTC	CATPGRFYGYTF	NA	TRBJ1-2	TRBV27	NA
TGTGCCAGCAGCCGCCGGGACAGGGGTAACTTC	CASSRRDRGNF	NA	TRBJ2-7	TRBV6-4	TRBD1
TGCGCCAGCAGCCTGACTAGCGGGGGTCCATACAATGAGCAGTTCTTC	CASSLTSGGPYNEQFF	NA	TRBJ2-1	TRBV5-1	TRBD2
TGCGCCAGCAGCCAAGGGGGTAGCGGCATGCGTGAGCAGTTCTTC	CASSQGGSGMREQFF	NA	TRBJ2-1	TRBV4-1	NA
TGTGCCAGTAGTTCGGGGTATAATTCACCCCTCCACTTT	CASSSGYNSPLHF	NA	TRBJ1-6	TRBV19	NA
TGCGCCAGCAGTCAGTCGGCCCACCTACAGGAAAGCTCCTACGAGCAGTACTTC	CASSQSAHLQESSYEQYF	NA	TRBJ2-7	TRBV23-1	NA
TGTGCCAGCAGCCACCCCCTTGGGACAGGGGGCTTGAACGAGCAGTACTTC	CASSHPLGTGGLNEQYF	NA	TRBJ2-7	TRBV4-2	TRBD1
TGTGCCAGCAGCTTAATTTCACAAGAGACCCAGTACTTC	CASSLISQETQYF	NA	TRBJ2-5	TRBV7-3	NA
TGTGCCAGCAACGGCGGGGGAGGCACAGATACGCAGTATTTT	CASNGGGGTDTQYF	NA	TRBJ2-3	TRBV5-8	TRBD2
TGTGCCAGCAGGCAAACAGGGAACTTCAACTATGGCTACACCTTC	CASRQTGNFNYGYTF	NA	TRBJ1-2	TRBV28	NA
TGTGCCAGCTCACCACGGACTAGCGGGGGGGCTGATACGCAGTATTTT	CASSPRTSGGADTQYF	NA	TRBJ2-3	TRBV18	TRBD2
TGCGCCAGCAGCTCTACTAGCGTGGCCTACGAGCAGTACTTC	CASSSTSVAYEQYF	NA	TRBJ2-7	TRBV5-1	TRBD2
TGTGCCAGCAGCCCCGACAGAACCGGGGAGCTGTTTTTT	CASSPDRTGELFF	NA	TRBJ2-2	TRBV5-6	NA
TGTGCCAGCAGCAGGGACAGGGGGCCTTCTAGGAACTATGGCTACACCTTC	CASSRDRGPSRNYGYTF	NA	TRBJ1-2	TRBV21-1	NA
TGTGCCTGGAGTGTATGGTCTCAGGGTCGAGAGACCCAGTACTTC	CAWSVWSQGRETQYF	NA	TRBJ2-5	TRBV30	NA
TGTGCCAGCAGCTTAGCAGGGGCGTCCTACAATGAGCAGTTCTTC	CASSLAGASYNEQFF	NA	TRBJ2-1	TRBV7-9	NA
TGTGCCAGCACTAGGGGTGCTGGCTACACCTTC	CASTRGAGYTF	NA	TRBJ1-2	TRBV6-5	NA
TGCGCCAGCAGCACGGGACAGGGGTATGGCTACACCTTC	CASSTGQGYGYTF	NA	TRBJ1-2	TRBV5-1	TRBD1
TGCGCCAGCAGCCAAGACTCCATTGGGACAGGGGCTCCTTACGAGCAGTACTTC	CASSQDSIGTGAPYEQYF	NA	TRBJ2-7	TRBV4-3	TRBD1
TGTGCCAGCAGCTTAGCGGGGACTAGCGGGGGGGCCATTGAGCAGTTCTTC	CASSLAGTSGGAIEQFF	NA	TRBJ2-1	TRBV7-2	TRBD2
TGTGCTAGTGCCCCGATGGCGGGGGTGGGTGCAGATACGCAGTATTTT	CASAPMAGVGADTQYF	NA	TRBJ2-3	TRBV12-5	TRBD2
TGTGCCAGCCTCAGGGACAGGGTTATCAATGAGCAGTTCTTC	CASLRDRVINEQFF	NA	TRBJ2-1	TRBV6-5	TRBD1
TGCGCCAGCAGCTTGAGGCCGGGGGGAGATACGCAGTATTTT	CASSLRPGGDTQYF	once	TRBJ2-3	TRBV5-1	TRBD2
TGTGCCAGCAGCCCCGGGGGGCCCTATGGCTACACCTTC	CASSPGGPYGYTF	NA	TRBJ1-2	TRBV6-6	NA
TGTGCCAGCAGTCCCCCAGGAGGGGGCCTCAGCTCCTACAATGAGCAGTTCTTC	CASSPPGGGLSSYNEQFF	NA	TRBJ2-1	TRBV6-6	NA